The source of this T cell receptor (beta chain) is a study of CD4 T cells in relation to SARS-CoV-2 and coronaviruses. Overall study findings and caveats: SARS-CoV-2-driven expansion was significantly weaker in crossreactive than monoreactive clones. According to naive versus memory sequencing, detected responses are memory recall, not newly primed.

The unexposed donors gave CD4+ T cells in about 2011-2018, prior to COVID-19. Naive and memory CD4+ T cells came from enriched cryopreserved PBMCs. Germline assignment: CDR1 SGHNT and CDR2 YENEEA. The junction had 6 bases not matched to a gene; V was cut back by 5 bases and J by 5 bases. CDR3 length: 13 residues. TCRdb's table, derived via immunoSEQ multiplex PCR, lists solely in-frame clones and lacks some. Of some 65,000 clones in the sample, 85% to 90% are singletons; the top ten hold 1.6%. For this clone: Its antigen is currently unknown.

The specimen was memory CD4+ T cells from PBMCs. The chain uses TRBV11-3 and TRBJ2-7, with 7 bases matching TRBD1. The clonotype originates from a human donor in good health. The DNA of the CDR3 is TGTGCCAGCAGCCAGGGGACAGCCCACGAGCAGTACTTC. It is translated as CASSQGTAHEQYF.